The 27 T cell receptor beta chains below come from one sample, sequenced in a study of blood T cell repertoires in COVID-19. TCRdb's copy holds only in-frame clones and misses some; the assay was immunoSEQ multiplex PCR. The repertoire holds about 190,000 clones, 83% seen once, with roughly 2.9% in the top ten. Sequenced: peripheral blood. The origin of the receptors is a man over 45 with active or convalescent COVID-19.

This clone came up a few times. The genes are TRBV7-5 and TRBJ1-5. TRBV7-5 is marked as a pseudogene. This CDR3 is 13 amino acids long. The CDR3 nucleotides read TGTGCCAGAAGCTTCCCGGGTAATCAGCCCCAGCATTTT. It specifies CARSFPGNQPQHF.

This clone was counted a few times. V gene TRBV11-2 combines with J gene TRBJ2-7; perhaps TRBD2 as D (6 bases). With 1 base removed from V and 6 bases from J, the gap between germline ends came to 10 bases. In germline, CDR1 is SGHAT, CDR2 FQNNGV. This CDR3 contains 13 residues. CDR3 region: CASSLGVGGEQYF. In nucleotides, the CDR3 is TGTGCCAGCAGCTTAGGGGTCGGGGGCGAGCAGTACTTC.

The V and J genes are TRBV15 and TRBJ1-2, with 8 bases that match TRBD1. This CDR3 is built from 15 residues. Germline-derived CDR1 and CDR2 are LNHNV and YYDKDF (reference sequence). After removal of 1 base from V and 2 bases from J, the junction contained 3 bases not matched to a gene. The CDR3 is CATSRVTGANYGYTF. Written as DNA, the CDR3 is TGTGCCACCAGCAGAGTGACAGGGGCGAACTATGGCTACACCTTC.

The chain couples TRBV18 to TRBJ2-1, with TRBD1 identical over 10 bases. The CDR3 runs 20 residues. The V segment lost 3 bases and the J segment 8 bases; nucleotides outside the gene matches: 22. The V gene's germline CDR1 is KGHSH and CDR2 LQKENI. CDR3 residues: CASSPLYDRGPSGATDEQFF. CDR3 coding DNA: TGTGCCAGCTCACCGTTATACGACAGGGGGCCTAGCGGAGCCACCGATGAGCAGTTCTTC. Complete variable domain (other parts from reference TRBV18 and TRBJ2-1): NAGVMQNPRHLVRRRGQEARLRCSPMKGHSHVYWYRQLPEEGLKFMVYLQKENIIDESGMPKERFSAEFPKEGPSILRIQQVVRGDSAAYFCASSPLYDRGPSGATDEQFFGPGTRLTVL.

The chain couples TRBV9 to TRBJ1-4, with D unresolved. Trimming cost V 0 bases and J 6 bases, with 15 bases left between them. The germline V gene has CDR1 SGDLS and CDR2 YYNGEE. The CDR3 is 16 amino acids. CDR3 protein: CASSVGLRARDEKLFF. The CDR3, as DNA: TGTGCCAGCAGCGTAGGATTGAGGGCGCGAGATGAAAAACTGTTTTTT.

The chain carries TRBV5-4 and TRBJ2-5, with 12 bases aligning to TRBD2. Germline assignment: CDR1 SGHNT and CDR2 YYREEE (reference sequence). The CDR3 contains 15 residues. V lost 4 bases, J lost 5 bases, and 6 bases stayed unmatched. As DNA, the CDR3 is TGTGCCAGCAGCCCGCGGACTAGCGGGGAGGAGACCCAGTACTTC. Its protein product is CASSPRTSGEETQYF.

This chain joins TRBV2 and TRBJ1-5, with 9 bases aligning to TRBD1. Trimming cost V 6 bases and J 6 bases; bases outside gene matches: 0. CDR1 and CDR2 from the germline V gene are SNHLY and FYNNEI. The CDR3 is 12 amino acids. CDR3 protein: CASRGQGQPQHF. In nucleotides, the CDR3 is TGTGCCAGCAGGGGACAGGGTCAGCCCCAGCATTTT.

CDR3 coding DNA: TGTGCCAGCAGCAAAGGACAGGGGGCAACTAATGAAAAACTGTTTTTT. As protein: CASSKGQGATNEKLFF. The chain recombines TRBV13 with TRBJ1-4, with TRBD1 matching over 10 bases. CDR1 PRHDT and CDR2 FYEKMQ come from the germline V gene (reference sequence). Trimming took 5 bases from V and 0 from J; bases not matched to a gene: 3. CDR3 size: 16 residues.

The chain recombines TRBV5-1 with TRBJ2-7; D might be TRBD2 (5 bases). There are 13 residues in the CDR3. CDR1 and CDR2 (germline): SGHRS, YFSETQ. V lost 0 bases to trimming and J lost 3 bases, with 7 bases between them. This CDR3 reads CASSLVGNYEQYF. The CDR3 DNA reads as TGCGCCAGCAGCTTGGTCGGGAACTACGAGCAGTACTTC.

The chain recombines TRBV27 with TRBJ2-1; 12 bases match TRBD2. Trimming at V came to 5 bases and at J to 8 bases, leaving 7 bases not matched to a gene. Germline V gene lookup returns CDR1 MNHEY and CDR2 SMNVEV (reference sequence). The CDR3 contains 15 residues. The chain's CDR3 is CASSPASGGAHEQFF. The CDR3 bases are TGTGCCAGCAGTCCGGCTAGCGGGGGGGCCCATGAGCAGTTCTTC.

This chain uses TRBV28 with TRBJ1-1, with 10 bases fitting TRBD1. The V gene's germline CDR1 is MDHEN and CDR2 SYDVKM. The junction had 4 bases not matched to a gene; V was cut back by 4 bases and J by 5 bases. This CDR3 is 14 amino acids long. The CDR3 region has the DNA TGTGCCAGCAGTTGGGGGACAGGGGTTACTGAAGCTTTCTTT. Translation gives CASSWGTGVTEAFF.

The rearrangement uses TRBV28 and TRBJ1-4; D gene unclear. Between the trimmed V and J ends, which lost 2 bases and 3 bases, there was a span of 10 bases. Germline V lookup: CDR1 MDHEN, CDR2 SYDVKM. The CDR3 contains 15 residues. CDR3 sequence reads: CASSLASGANEKLFF. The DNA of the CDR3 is TGTGCCAGCAGTTTAGCTTCCGGAGCTAATGAAAAACTGTTTTTT.

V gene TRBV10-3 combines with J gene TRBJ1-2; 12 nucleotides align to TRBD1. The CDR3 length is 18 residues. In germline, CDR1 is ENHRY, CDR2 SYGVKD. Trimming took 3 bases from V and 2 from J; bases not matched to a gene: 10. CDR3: CAISDTGQGAGQNYGYTF. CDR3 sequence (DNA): TGTGCCATCAGTGATACGGGACAGGGGGCTGGACAGAACTATGGCTACACCTTC.

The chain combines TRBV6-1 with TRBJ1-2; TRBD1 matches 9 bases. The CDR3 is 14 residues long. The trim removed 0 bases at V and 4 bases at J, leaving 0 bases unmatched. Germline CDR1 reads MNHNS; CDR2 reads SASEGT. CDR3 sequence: CASSEAGQGYGYTF. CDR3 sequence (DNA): TGTGCCAGCAGTGAAGCGGGACAGGGCTATGGCTACACCTTC.

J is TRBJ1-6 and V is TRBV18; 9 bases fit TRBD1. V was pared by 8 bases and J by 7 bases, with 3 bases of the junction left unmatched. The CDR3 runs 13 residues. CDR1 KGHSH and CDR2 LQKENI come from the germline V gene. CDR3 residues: CASRDRGNSPLHF. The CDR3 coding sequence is TGTGCCAGCCGCGACAGGGGGAATTCACCCCTCCACTTT.

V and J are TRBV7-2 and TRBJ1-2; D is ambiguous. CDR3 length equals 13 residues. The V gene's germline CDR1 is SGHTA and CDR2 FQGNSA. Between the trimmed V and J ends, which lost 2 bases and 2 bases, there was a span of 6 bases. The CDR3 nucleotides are TGTGCCAGCAGCTTAAAGGAGAACTATGGCTACACCTTC. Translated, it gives CASSLKENYGYTF.

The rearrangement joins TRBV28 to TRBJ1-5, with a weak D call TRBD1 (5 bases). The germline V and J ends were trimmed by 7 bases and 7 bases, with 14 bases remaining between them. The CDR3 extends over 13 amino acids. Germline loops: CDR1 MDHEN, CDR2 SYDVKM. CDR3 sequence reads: CASTNGGNQPQHF. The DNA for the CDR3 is TGTGCCAGCACCAACGGGGGGAACCAGCCCCAGCATTTT.

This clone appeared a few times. DNA for the CDR3: TGTGCCAGCAGGGAGCCGGGGTTCTATGGCTACACCTTC. It translates to CASREPGFYGYTF. V is TRBV7-2 and J is TRBJ1-2; D gene unclear. The CDR3 is made up of 13 amino acids. Germline CDR1 is SGHTA and CDR2 is FQGNSA. V lost 6 bases and J 4 bases, leaving 12 bases between the germline ends.

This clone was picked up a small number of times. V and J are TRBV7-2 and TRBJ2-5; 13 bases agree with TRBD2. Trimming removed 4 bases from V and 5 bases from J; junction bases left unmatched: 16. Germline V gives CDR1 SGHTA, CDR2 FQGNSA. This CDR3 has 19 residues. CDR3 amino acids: CASSYNPWTSGGRGETQYF. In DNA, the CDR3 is TGTGCCAGCAGCTACAATCCATGGACTAGCGGGGGCCGGGGGGAGACCCAGTACTTC. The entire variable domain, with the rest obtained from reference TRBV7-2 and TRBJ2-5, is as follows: GAGVSQSPSNKVTEKGKDVELRCDPISGHTALYWYRQSLGQGLEFLIYFQGNSAPDKSGLPSDRFSAERTGGSVSTLTIQRTQQEDSAVYLCASSYNPWTSGGRGETQYFGPGTRLLVL.

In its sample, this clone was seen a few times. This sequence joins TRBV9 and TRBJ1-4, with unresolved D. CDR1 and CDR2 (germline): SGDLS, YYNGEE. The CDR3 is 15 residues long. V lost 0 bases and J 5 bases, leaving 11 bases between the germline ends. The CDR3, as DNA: TGTGCCAGCAGCGTAGTCGGGGTCCCCAATGAAAAACTGTTTTTT. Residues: CASSVVGVPNEKLFF.

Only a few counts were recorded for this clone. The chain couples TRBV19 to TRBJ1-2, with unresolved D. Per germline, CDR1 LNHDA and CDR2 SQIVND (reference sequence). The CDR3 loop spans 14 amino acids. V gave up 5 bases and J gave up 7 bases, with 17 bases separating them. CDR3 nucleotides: TGTGCCAGTAGTTTGTCCCCACAGCTGAGTGGCTACACCTTC. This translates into CASSLSPQLSGYTF. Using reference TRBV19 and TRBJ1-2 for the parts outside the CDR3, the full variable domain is DGGITQSPKYLFRKEGQNVTLSCEQNLNHDAMYWYRQDPGQGLRLIYYSQIVNDFQKGDIAEGYSVSREKKESFPLTVTSAQKNPTAFYLCASSLSPQLSGYTFGSGTRLTVV.

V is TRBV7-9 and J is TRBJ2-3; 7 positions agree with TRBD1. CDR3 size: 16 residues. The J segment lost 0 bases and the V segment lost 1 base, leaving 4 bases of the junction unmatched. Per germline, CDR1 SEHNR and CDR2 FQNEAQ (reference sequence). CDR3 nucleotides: TGTGCCAGCAGCTTAGGGGGACAGCAAAGCACAGATACGCAGTATTTT. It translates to CASSLGGQQSTDTQYF.

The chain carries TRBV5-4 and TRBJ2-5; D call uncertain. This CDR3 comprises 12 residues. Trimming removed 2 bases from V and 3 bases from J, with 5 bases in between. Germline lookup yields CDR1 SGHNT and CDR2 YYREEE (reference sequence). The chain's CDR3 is CASSLTKETQYF. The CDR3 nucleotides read TGTGCCAGCAGCTTAACAAAAGAGACCCAGTACTTC.

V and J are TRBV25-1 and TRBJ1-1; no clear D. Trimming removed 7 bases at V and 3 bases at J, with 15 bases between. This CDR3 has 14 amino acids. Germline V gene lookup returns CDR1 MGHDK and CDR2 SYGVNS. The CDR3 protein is CASTARVGYTEAFF. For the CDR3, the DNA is TGTGCCAGCACAGCCCGGGTAGGTTACACTGAAGCTTTCTTT.

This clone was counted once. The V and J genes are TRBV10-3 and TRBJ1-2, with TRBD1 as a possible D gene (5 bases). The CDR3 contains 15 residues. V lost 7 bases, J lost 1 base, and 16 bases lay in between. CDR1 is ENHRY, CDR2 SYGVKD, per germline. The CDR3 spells CAIKGGDSFNYGYTF. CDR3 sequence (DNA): TGTGCCATCAAGGGAGGAGACAGTTTTAACTATGGCTACACCTTC.

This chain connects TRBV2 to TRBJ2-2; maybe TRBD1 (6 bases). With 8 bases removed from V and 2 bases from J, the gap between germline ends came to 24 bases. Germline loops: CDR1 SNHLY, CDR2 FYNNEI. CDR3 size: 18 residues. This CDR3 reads CASSVRITQGINTGELFF. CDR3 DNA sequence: TGTGCCAGCTCGGTCCGGATTACGCAGGGGATAAACACCGGGGAGCTGTTTTTT.

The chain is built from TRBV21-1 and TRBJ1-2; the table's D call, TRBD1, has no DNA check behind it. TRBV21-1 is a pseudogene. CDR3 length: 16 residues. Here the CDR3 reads CASSTIGDTEVYGYTF. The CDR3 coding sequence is TGTGCCAGCAGCACTATTGGGGACACGGAGGTCTATGGCTACACCTTC.